Listed here are 15 T cell receptor beta chains from one sample, sequenced in a study of T-cell memory formation after mild COVID-19. TCRdb itself ran the 5' RACE reads through MiXCR, one entry per CDR3 protein. The sample holds around 120,000 distinct CDR3 sequences; about a sixth are singletons and the top ten take about 15%. The sequencing input was PBMCs or a T cell subset sorted from them (not recorded which). These receptors all come from an adult woman who had mild COVID-19 (a few samples of this study predate the infection). Cell type and time point are not known.

This clonotype was observed a few times. The gene calls are TRBV27 and TRBJ1-1, with TRBD1 matching over 8 bases. Losses at the gene ends were 9 bases for V and 4 bases for J; bases not matched to a gene: 7. Per germline, CDR1 MNHEY and CDR2 SMNVEV (reference sequence). CDR3 length: 13 residues. The CDR3 DNA follows: TGTGCCAGTCGATTAACAGGGGGCACTGAAGCTTTCTTT. Protein product: CASRLTGGTEAFF.

This clonotype came up a few times. The rearrangement links TRBV5-5 to TRBJ2-1; D tentatively reads TRBD1 or TRBD2 (6 bases each). This CDR3 is built from 16 residues. CDR1 and CDR2 from the germline V gene are SGHKS and YYEKEE (reference sequence). V lost 6 bases and J 0 bases, leaving 16 bases between the germline ends. The CDR3 bases are TGTGCCAGCACCTCGGAGGGGGGTAGCTCCTACAATGAGCAGTTCTTC. As protein: CASTSEGGSSYNEQFF.

This chain uses TRBV2 with TRBJ2-5; 9 bases agree with TRBD1. V lost 1 base, J lost 6 bases, and 6 bases stayed unmatched. CDR3 size: 15 residues. CDR1 and CDR2 from the germline V gene are SNHLY and FYNNEI. The CDR3 loop reads CASSEVVGQGKTQYF. The CDR3 coding sequence is TGTGCCAGCAGTGAAGTAGTGGGACAGGGAAAGACCCAGTACTTC.

The J gene is TRBJ2-7, the V gene TRBV7-9; possibly TRBD1 or TRBD2 for D (5 bases each). Germline-derived CDR1 and CDR2 are SEHNR and FQNEAQ (reference sequence). V was shortened by 4 bases and J by 3 bases, with 16 bases between the two germline ends. The CDR3 has 15 amino acids. The CDR3 DNA is TGTGCCAGCAGCTCCAATTCCGGGACCATCTACGAGCAGTACTTC. Protein: CASSSNSGTIYEQYF.

This clonotype came up a few times. This chain connects TRBV28 to TRBJ1-2; no reliable D call. Per the germline V gene, CDR1 is MDHEN and CDR2 is SYDVKM. Trimming took 4 bases from V and 2 from J, leaving 17 bases between them. This CDR3 has 16 amino acids. CDR3 in DNA: TGTGCCAGCAGTTATGGCGAGGAGGGCACAAACTATGGCTACACCTTC. This sequence encodes CASSYGEEGTNYGYTF.

J is TRBJ1-2 and V is TRBV4-2; D not certain. The CDR3 runs to 12 residues. The V gene's germline CDR1 is LGHNA and CDR2 YNFKEQ. The V end was cut by 1 base, the J end by 8 bases, with 8 bases between. CDR3 sequence: CASSQGFNGYTF. CDR3 nucleotide sequence: TGTGCCAGCAGCCAAGGTTTCAACGGCTACACCTTC.

The chain combines TRBV5-8 with TRBJ1-2; 7 bases fit TRBD1. Germline trimming cut 1 base from V and 3 bases from J; bases unmatched to any gene: 6. Germline V gives CDR1 SGHTS, CDR2 YDEGEE. This CDR3 contains 15 residues. The CDR3 DNA reads TGTGCCAGCAGCTTGTCACCTGACAGGGACTATGGCTACACCTTC. Translating it yields CASSLSPDRDYGYTF.

This sequence joins TRBV5-1 and TRBJ1-6; TRBD1 might be the D (6 bases). This CDR3 is built from 16 residues. Trimming took 3 bases from V and 8 from J, leaving 18 bases between them. Germline CDR1 and CDR2: SGHRS and YFSETQ. CDR3 bases: TGCGCCAGCAGCTGGAGGGGGGAGCGGGGTGATTCACCCCTCCACTTT. Protein: CASSWRGERGDSPLHF.

This clonotype was detected only a few times. This rearrangement joins TRBV15 to TRBJ1-2, with a weak D call TRBD1 (5 bases). Germline CDR1 and CDR2: LNHNV and YYDKDF (reference sequence). This CDR3 region has 14 residues. V was trimmed by 3 bases and J by 3 bases, leaving 11 bases between them. This chain's CDR3 is CATSRRTRDYGYTF. In DNA form, the CDR3 reads TGTGCCACCAGCAGGAGGACAAGAGACTATGGCTACACCTTC.

This clonotype has more than one count but fewer than ten. The chain has TRBV28 and TRBJ2-7; possibly TRBD2 for D (5 bases). Trimming removed 3 bases at V and 2 bases at J, with 14 bases between. Germline CDR1 and CDR2: MDHEN and SYDVKM. CDR3 size: 15 residues. CDR3 residues: CASSFRLLAAYEQYF. The CDR3 DNA follows: TGTGCCAGCAGTTTCCGACTATTGGCCGCCTACGAGCAGTACTTC.

The DNA for the CDR3 is TGTGCCAGCAGCAACTCGACAGGGGGCTGGGAGCAGTACTTC. It is translated as CASSNSTGGWEQYF. The chain has TRBV5-5 and TRBJ2-7, with 10 bases lining up with TRBD1. Germline-derived CDR1 and CDR2 are SGHKS and YYEKEE (reference sequence). The CDR3 runs 14 residues. The V and J ends lost 4 bases and 7 bases, in that order; junction bases with no gene match: 8.

The chain uses TRBV19 and TRBJ1-2; 9 nucleotides line up with TRBD1. The CDR3 is 15 residues long. Trimming removed 5 bases from V and 4 bases from J; junction bases left unmatched: 8. CDR1 and CDR2 from the germline V gene are LNHDA and SQIVND (reference sequence). CDR3 amino acids: CASSSRDREAYGYTF. CDR3 nucleotides: TGTGCCAGTAGTTCCCGGGACAGGGAGGCCTATGGCTACACCTTC.

The chain uses TRBV10-3 and TRBJ2-7; no clear D. Trimming stripped 4 bases from V and 7 bases from J, with 14 bases between. The germline gives CDR1 ENHRY, CDR2 SYGVKD. The CDR3 sequence is 13 residues long. As DNA, the CDR3 is TGTGCCATCAGTGTTGACCTAGGTGGGGAGCAGTACTTC. Translated, it gives CAISVDLGGEQYF.

The chain carries TRBV12-3 or TRBV12-4 and TRBJ1-2; 8 nucleotides line up with TRBD1. The CDR3 length is 19 residues. The junction had 19 bases not matched to a gene; V was cut back by 4 bases and J by 3 bases. The CDR3 spells CASSSILLGRQGAYYGYTF. The DNA for the CDR3 is TGTGCCAGCAGTTCCATCCTACTGGGTCGGCAGGGGGCCTACTATGGCTACACCTTC.

V and J are TRBV12-3 or TRBV12-4 and TRBJ1-5; 9 positions match TRBD1. J lost 4 bases, V lost 6 bases, and 4 bases had no gene match. CDR3 size: 14 residues. In DNA form, the CDR3 reads TGTGCCAGCAGAAAGGGACAGGGTAATCAGCCCCAGCATTTT. It yields the protein CASRKGQGNQPQHF.